The clone carrying this T cell receptor beta chain has a handful of counts. Its antigen remains unknown. This record comes from a study of T-cell memory formation after mild COVID-19. Study conclusions and caveats: Clones that got smaller from day 15 to 85 had even CD4/CD8, while clones growing later tipped toward CD4+. Pre-infection memory showed some responding clones, and this suggested that cross-reactive memory joined. Among contracting clones, CD4+ were mainly CM/EM and CD8+ enriched in EMRA.

This CDR3 comprises 17 residues. Germline V gene sequence: CDR1 SGHNT, CDR2 YENEEA. Trimming took 5 bases from V and 7 from J; bases not matched to a gene: 16. TCRdb itself ran the 5' RACE reads through MiXCR, one entry per CDR3 protein. Here the sample spans around 340,000 distinct CDR3 sequences, over 10% being singletons. The chain couples TRBV11-3 to TRBJ2-2, with 7 bases lining up with TRBD1. The sample taken for sequencing was PBMCs or a T cell subset sorted from them (not recorded which). This sequence was found in a man between 18 and 35 years old who had mild COVID-19 (a few samples of this study predate the infection). Cell type and time point are not known. For the CDR3, the DNA is TGTGCCAGCAGCCTCCGGGACAGTTCCCCTGGGGGCGGGGAGCTGTTTTTT. Encoded protein: CASSLRDSSPGGGELFF.